These T cell receptor beta chains were read from a single sample in a study of cytomegalovirus exposure and HLA in healthy donors. Assay used: immunoSEQ multiplex PCR; TCRdb lists only in-frame clones, some missing. The sample contains some 71,000 clones, about 78% of which appear only once. The material sequenced was PBMCs. The receptor source for this set is a young man in good health and CMV-seronegative. Both conserved end residues are part of each CDR3. The order of the fields is clone size, J gene, D gene, V gene, CDR3 protein, CDR3 DNA. D genes are given only for firm matches. Expanded clones get a size class; other rows say once, few or many, or leave the size out.

abundance: once; j_gene: TRBJ2-3; d_gene: TRBD2; v_gene: TRBV28; CDR3aa: CASSLSGLAGGTDTQYF; CDR3nt: TGTGCCAGCAGTTTATCGGGACTAGCGGGGGGGACAGATACGCAGTATTTT
abundance: .; j_gene: TRBJ2-2; d_gene: TRBD1; v_gene: TRBV5-4; CDR3aa: CASSLNRGTGELFF; CDR3nt: TGTGCCAGCAGCTTAAACAGGGGAACCGGGGAGCTGTTTTTT
abundance: .; j_gene: TRBJ2-4; d_gene: TRBD1; v_gene: TRBV6-5; CDR3aa: CASRPGGAKNIQYF; CDR3nt: TGTGCCAGCAGACCAGGGGGTGCCAAAAACATTCAGTACTTC
abundance: .; j_gene: TRBJ1-3; d_gene: TRBD1; v_gene: TRBV6-5; CDR3aa: CASSYGQGDRNTIYF; CDR3nt: TGTGCCAGCAGTTATGGGCAGGGGGACCGAAACACCATATATTTT
abundance: .; j_gene: TRBJ1-5; d_gene: TRBD1; v_gene: TRBV19; CDR3aa: CASGQGITQPQHF; CDR3nt: TGTGCCAGTGGACAGGGGATAACTCAGCCCCAGCATTTT
abundance: .; j_gene: TRBJ1-1; d_gene: .; v_gene: TRBV7-6; CDR3aa: CASSPVGATEAFF; CDR3nt: TGTGCCAGCAGCCCCGTGGGGGCCACTGAAGCTTTCTTT
abundance: .; j_gene: TRBJ2-1; d_gene: .; v_gene: TRBV9; CDR3aa: CASSVATAGGPYNEQFF; CDR3nt: TGTGCCAGCAGCGTAGCAACTGCGGGTGGACCCTACAATGAGCAGTTCTTC
abundance: few; j_gene: TRBJ1-2; d_gene: .; v_gene: TRBV7-3; CDR3aa: CASSRGVANYGYTF; CDR3nt: TGTGCCAGCAGCCGGGGGGTAGCTAACTATGGCTACACCTTC
abundance: .; j_gene: TRBJ2-2; d_gene: .; v_gene: TRBV15; CDR3aa: CATSRDLRNTGELFF; CDR3nt: TGTGCCACCAGCAGAGATCTGAGGAACACCGGGGAGCTGTTTTTT
abundance: .; j_gene: TRBJ2-7; d_gene: .; v_gene: TRBV5-1; CDR3aa: CASSWGGQRSTYEQYF; CDR3nt: TGCGCCAGCAGCTGGGGGGGGCAGCGTAGCACCTACGAGCAGTACTTC
abundance: .; j_gene: TRBJ1-6; d_gene: TRBD1; v_gene: TRBV10-2; CDR3aa: CASSEPTGRSPLHF; CDR3nt: TGCGCCAGCAGTGAGCCGACAGGGCGTTCACCCCTCCACTTT
abundance: once; j_gene: TRBJ2-1; d_gene: TRBD2; v_gene: TRBV7-9; CDR3aa: CASSLYSGEEQFF; CDR3nt: TGTGCCAGCAGCTTATATAGCGGGGAAGAGCAGTTCTTC
abundance: .; j_gene: TRBJ2-5; d_gene: TRBD2; v_gene: TRBV7-7; CDR3aa: CASSRGDQETQYF; CDR3nt: TGTGCCAGCTCACGGGGGGACCAAGAGACCCAGTACTTC
abundance: .; j_gene: TRBJ2-3; d_gene: TRBD1; v_gene: TRBV4-3; CDR3aa: CASSRTGAVLDTQYF; CDR3nt: TGCGCCAGCAGCCGGACAGGGGCCGTCTTGGATACGCAGTATTTT
abundance: .; j_gene: TRBJ2-3; d_gene: .; v_gene: TRBV28; CDR3aa: CASSLRVSQADTQYF; CDR3nt: TGTGCCAGCAGTTTACGCGTGAGCCAGGCAGATACGCAGTATTTT
abundance: .; j_gene: TRBJ1-1; d_gene: TRBD1; v_gene: TRBV6-6; CDR3aa: CASSHPGQGQPEAFF; CDR3nt: TGTGCCAGCAGTCATCCGGGACAGGGCCAGCCTGAAGCTTTCTTT
abundance: .; j_gene: TRBJ1-2; d_gene: TRBD1; v_gene: TRBV4-1; CDR3aa: CASSQDKDRGGRTSYGYTF; CDR3nt: TGCGCCAGCAGCCAAGACAAGGACAGGGGCGGGCGTACAAGCTATGGCTACACCTTC
abundance: .; j_gene: TRBJ2-1; d_gene: .; v_gene: TRBV10-2; CDR3aa: CASSDVASPYNEQFF; CDR3nt: TGCGCCAGCAGTGACGTAGCGAGCCCTTACAATGAGCAGTTCTTC
abundance: .; j_gene: TRBJ2-7; d_gene: .; v_gene: TRBV30; CDR3aa: CAWRATYEQYF; CDR3nt: TGTGCCTGGAGGGCAACCTACGAGCAGTACTTC
abundance: .; j_gene: TRBJ1-3; d_gene: .; v_gene: TRBV7-6; CDR3aa: CASSLGSPMYSGNTIYF; CDR3nt: TGTGCCAGCAGCTTAGGATCGCCTATGTACTCTGGAAACACCATATATTTT
abundance: .; j_gene: TRBJ2-7; d_gene: TRBD2; v_gene: TRBV9; CDR3aa: CASSAAGGSSYEQYF; CDR3nt: TGTGCCAGCAGCGCAGCGGGAGGGAGCTCCTACGAGCAGTACTTC
abundance: .; j_gene: TRBJ2-7; d_gene: TRBD2; v_gene: TRBV19; CDR3aa: CASSIAGDSYEQYF; CDR3nt: TGTGCCAGTAGTATCGCGGGGGATTCCTACGAGCAGTACTTC
abundance: once; j_gene: TRBJ2-3; d_gene: .; v_gene: TRBV5-1; CDR3aa: CASSLGLALRYF; CDR3nt: TGCGCCAGCAGCTTGGGTCTAGCTCTACGGTATTTT
abundance: .; j_gene: TRBJ1-5; d_gene: .; v_gene: TRBV21-1; CDR3aa: CASSKGKDQEDQPQHF; CDR3nt: TGTGCCAGCAGCAAAGGGAAGGACCAGGAGGACCAGCCCCAGCATTTT
abundance: .; j_gene: TRBJ1-2; d_gene: TRBD1; v_gene: TRBV5-1; CDR3aa: CASSRHHTQGAYGYTF; CDR3nt: TGCGCCAGCAGCCGACACCACACACAGGGGGCGTATGGCTACACCTTC
abundance: .; j_gene: TRBJ2-1; d_gene: TRBD2; v_gene: TRBV5-1; CDR3aa: CASNPSGANNEQFF; CDR3nt: TGCGCCAGCAATCCTAGCGGGGCCAACAATGAGCAGTTCTTC
abundance: .; j_gene: TRBJ2-3; d_gene: .; v_gene: TRBV5-6; CDR3aa: CASSLGRHTDTQYF; CDR3nt: TGTGCCAGCAGCTTGGGCAGACACACAGATACGCAGTATTTT